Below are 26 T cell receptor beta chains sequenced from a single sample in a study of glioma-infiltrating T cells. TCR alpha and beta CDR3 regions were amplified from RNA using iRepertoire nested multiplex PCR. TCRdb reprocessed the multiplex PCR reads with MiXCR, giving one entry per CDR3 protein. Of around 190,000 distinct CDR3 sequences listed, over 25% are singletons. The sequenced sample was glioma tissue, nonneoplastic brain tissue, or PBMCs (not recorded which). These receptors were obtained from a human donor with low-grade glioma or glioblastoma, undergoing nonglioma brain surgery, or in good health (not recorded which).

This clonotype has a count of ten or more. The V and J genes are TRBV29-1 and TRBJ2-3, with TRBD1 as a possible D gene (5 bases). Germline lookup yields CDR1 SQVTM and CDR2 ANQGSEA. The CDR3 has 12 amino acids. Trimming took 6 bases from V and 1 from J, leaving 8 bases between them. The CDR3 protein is CSVPQGTDTQYF. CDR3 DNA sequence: TGCAGCGTACCACAGGGCACAGATACGCAGTATTTT.

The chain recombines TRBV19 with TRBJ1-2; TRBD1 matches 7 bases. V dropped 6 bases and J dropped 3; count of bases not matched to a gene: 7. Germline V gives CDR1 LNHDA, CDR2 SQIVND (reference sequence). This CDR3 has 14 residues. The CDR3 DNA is TGTGCCAGTAGATACACAGGGGTTCACTATGGCTACACCTTC. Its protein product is CASRYTGVHYGYTF. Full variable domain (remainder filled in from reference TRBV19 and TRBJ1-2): DGGITQSPKYLFRKEGQNVTLSCEQNLNHDAMYWYRQDPGQGLRLIYYSQIVNDFQKGDIAEGYSVSREKKESFPLTVTSAQKNPTAFYLCASRYTGVHYGYTFGSGTRLTVV.

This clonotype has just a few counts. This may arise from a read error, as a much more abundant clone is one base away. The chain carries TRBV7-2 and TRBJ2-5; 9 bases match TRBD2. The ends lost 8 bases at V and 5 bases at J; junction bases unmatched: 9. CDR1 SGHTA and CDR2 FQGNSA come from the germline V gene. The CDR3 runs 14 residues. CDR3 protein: CASGIGTSLETQYF. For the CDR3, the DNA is TGTGCCAGCGGCATTGGGACTAGCCTGGAGACCCAGTACTTC.

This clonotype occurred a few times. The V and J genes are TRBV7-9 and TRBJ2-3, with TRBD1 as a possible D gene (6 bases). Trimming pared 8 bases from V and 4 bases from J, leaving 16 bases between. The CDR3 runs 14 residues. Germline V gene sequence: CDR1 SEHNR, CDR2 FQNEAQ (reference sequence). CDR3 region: CASPGQEGSDTQYF. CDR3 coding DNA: TGTGCCAGCCCGGGACAAGAAGGGTCAGATACGCAGTATTTT.

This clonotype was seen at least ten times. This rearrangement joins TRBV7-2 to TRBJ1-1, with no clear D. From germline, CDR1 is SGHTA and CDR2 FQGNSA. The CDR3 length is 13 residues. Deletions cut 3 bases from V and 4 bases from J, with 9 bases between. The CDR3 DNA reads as TGTGCCAGCAGCTTTCGGGGTGGCACTGAAGCTTTCTTT. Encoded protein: CASSFRGGTEAFF.

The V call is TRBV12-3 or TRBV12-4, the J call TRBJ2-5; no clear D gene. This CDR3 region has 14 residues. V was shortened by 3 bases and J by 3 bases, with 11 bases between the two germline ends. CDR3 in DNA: TGTGCCAGCAGTTTTTCTAGTAGTAAAGAGACCCAGTACTTC. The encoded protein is CASSFSSSKETQYF.

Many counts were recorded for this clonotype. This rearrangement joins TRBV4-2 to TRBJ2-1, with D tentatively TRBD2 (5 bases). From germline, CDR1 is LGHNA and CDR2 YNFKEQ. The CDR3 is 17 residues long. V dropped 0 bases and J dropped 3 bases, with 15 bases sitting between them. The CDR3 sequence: CASSQDGESPFYNEQFF. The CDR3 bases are TGTGCCAGCAGCCAAGATGGGGAGAGTCCCTTCTACAATGAGCAGTTCTTC.

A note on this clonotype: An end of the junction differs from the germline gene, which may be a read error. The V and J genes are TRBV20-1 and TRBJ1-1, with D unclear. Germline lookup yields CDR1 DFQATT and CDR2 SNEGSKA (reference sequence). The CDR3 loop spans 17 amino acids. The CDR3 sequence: CSDRDIPAIQADTEAFF. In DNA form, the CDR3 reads TGCAGTGATAGAGACATCCCTGCTATCCAAGCGGACACTGAAGCTTTCTTT.

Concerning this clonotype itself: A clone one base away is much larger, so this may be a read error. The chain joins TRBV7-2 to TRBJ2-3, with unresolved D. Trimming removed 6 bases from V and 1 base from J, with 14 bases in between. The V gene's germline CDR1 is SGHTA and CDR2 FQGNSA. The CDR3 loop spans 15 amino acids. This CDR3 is CASRLSIFGTDTQYF. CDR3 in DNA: TGTGCCAGCAGGCTGTCGATTTTCGGCACAGATACGCAGTATTTT.

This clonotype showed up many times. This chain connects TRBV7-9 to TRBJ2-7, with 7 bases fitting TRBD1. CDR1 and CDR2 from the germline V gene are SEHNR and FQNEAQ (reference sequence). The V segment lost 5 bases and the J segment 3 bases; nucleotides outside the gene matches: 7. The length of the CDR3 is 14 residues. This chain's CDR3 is CASSPGTVRYEQYF. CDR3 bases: TGTGCCAGCAGCCCCGGGACAGTGCGCTACGAGCAGTACTTC.

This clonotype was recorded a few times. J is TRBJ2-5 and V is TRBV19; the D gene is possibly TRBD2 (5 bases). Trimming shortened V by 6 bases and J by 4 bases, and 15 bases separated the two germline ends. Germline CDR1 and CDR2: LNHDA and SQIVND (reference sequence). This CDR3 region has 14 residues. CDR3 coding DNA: TGTGCCAGTAGCCCCAGAGGCCGGGGAGAGACCCAGTACTTC. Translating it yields CASSPRGRGETQYF.

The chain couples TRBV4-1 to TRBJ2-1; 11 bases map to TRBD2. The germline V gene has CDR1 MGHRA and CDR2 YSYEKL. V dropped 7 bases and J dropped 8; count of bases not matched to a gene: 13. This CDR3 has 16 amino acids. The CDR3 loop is CASKSPTSGKVDEQFF. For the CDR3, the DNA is TGCGCCAGCAAATCCCCGACTAGCGGGAAGGTCGATGAGCAGTTCTTC.

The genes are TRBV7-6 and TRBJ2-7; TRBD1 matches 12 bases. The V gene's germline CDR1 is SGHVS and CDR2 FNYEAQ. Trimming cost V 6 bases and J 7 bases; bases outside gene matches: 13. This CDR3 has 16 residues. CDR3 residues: CASSSPGTGGVNEQYF. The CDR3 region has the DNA TGTGCCAGCAGTTCCCCCGGGACAGGGGGCGTAAATGAGCAGTACTTC.

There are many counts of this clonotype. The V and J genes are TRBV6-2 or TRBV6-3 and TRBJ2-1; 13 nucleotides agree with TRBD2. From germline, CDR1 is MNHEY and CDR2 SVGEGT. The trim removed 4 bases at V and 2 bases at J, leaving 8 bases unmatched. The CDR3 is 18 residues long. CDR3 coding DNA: TGTGCCAGCAGTTCCCAACCGGGACTAGCGGGAACCTACAATGAGCAGTTCTTC. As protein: CASSSQPGLAGTYNEQFF.

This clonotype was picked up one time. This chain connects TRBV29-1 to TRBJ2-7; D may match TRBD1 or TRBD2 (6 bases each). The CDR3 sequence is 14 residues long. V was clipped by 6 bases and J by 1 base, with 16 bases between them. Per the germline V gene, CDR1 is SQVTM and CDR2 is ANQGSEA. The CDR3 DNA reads TGCAGCGTGTGGGGACGGGGGACATCCTACGAGCAGTACTTC. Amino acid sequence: CSVWGRGTSYEQYF.

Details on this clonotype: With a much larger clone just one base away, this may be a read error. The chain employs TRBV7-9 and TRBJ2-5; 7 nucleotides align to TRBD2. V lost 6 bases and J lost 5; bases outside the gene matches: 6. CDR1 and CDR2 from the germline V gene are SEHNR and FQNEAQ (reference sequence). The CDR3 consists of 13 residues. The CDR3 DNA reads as TGTGCCAGCAGACGCGGGAGTGGGGAGACCCAGTACTTC. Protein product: CASRRGSGETQYF.

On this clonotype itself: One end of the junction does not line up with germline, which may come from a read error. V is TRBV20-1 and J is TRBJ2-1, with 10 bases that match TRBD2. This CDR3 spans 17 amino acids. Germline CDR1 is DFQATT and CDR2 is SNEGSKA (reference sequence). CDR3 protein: CSARAPGLAAPYNEKFF. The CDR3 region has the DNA TGCAGTGCTAGAGCCCCTGGACTAGCGGCCCCCTACAATGAGAAGTTCTTC.

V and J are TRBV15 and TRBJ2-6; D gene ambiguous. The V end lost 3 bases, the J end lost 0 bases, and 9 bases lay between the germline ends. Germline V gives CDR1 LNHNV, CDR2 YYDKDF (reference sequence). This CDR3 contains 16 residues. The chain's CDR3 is CATSSPYGSGANVLTF. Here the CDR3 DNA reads TGTGCCACCAGCAGCCCCTACGGCTCTGGGGCCAACGTCCTGACTTTC.

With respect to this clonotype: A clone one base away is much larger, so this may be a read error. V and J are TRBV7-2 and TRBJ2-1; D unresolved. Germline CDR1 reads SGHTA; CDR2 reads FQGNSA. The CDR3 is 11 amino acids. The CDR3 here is CASTEWDEKFF. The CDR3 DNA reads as TGTGCCAGCACGGAATGGGATGAGAAGTTCTTC.

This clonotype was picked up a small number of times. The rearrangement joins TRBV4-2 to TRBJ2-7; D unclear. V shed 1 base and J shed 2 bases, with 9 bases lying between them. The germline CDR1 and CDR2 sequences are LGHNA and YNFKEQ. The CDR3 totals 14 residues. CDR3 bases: TGTGCCAGCAGCCAAGGGCCTCCACCCTACGAGCAGTACTTC. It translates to CASSQGPPPYEQYF.

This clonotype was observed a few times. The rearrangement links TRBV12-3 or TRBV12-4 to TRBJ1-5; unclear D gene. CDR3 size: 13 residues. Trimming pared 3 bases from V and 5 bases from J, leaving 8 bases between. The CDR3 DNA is TGTGCCAGCAGTTTGGGTTGGGATCAGCCCCAGCATTTT. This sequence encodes CASSLGWDQPQHF.

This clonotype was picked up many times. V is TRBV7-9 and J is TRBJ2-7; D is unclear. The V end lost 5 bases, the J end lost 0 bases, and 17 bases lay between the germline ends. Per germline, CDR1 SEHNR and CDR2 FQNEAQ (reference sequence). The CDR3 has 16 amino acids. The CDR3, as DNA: TGTGCCAGCAGCCGCTGGTCCGTTCATGACTCCTACGAGCAGTACTTC. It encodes CASSRWSVHDSYEQYF.

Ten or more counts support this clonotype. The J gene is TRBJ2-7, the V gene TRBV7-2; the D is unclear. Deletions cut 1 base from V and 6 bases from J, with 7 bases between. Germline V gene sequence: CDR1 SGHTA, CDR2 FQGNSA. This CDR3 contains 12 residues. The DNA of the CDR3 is TGTGCCAGCAGCTTAGAATATCTCGAGCAGTACTTC. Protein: CASSLEYLEQYF.

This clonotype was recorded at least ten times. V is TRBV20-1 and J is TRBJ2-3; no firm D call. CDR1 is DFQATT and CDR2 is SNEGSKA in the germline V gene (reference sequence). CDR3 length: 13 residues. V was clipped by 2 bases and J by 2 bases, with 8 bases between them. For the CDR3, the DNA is TGCAGTGCTAGACTAGAGGCCACAGATACGCAGTATTTT. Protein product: CSARLEATDTQYF.

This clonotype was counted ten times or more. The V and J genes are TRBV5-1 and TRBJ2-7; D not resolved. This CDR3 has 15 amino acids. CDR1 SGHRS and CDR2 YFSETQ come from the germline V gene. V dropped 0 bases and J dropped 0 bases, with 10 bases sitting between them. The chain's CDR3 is CASSLDRTHSYEQYF. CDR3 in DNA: TGCGCCAGCAGCTTGGATAGGACCCACTCCTACGAGCAGTACTTC.

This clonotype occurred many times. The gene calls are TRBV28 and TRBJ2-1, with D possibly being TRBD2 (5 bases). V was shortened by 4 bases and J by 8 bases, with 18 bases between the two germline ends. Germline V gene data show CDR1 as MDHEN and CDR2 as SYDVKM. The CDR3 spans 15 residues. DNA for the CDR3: TGTGCCAGCAGTTCCTTGAGGATAGCGAGCGATGAGCAGTTCTTC. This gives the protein CASSSLRIASDEQFF.